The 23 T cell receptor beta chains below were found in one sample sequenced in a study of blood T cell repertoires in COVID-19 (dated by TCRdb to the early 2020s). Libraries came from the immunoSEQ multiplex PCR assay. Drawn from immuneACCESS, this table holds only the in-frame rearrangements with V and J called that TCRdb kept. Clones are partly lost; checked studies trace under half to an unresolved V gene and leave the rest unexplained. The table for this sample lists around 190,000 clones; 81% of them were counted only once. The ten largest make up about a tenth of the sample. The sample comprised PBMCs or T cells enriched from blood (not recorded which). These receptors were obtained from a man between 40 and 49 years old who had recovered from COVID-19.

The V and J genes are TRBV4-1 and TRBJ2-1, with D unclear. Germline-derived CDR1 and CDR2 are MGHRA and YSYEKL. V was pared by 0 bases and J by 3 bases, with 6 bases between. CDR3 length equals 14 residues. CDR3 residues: CASSQDYNYNEQFF. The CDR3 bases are TGCGCCAGCAGCCAAGATTACAACTACAATGAGCAGTTCTTC.

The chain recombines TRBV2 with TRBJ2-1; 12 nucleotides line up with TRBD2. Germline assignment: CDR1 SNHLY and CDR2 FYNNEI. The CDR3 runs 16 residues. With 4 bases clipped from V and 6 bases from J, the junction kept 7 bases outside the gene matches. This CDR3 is CASSGTSGMVFNEQFF. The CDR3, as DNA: TGTGCCAGCAGTGGGACTAGCGGGATGGTCTTCAATGAGCAGTTCTTC.

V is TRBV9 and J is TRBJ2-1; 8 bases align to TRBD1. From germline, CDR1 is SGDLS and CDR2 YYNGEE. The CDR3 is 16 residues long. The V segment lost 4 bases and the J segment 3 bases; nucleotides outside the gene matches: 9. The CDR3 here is CASSPGTGQHYNEQFF. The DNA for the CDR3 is TGTGCCAGCAGCCCAGGGACAGGTCAACACTACAATGAGCAGTTCTTC.

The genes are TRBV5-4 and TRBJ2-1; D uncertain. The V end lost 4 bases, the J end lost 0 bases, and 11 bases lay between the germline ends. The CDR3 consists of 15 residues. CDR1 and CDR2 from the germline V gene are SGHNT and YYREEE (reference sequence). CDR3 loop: CASSLEDSSYNEQFF. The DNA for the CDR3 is TGTGCCAGCAGCCTAGAGGATAGCTCCTACAATGAGCAGTTCTTC.

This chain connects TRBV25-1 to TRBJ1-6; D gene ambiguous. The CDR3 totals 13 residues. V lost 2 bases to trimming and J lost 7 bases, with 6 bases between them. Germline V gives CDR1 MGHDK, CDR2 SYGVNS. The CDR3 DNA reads TGTGCCAGCAGTGAACTTGAGAATTCACCCCTCCACTTT. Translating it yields CASSELENSPLHF.

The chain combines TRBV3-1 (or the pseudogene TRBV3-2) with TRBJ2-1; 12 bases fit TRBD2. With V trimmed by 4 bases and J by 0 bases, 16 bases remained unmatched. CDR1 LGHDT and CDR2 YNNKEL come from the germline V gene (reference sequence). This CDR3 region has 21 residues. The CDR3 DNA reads TGTGCCAGCAGCCCGCTCCCTGGGTCTACTAGCGGGGGGAGCTCCTACAATGAGCAGTTCTTC. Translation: CASSPLPGSTSGGSSYNEQFF.

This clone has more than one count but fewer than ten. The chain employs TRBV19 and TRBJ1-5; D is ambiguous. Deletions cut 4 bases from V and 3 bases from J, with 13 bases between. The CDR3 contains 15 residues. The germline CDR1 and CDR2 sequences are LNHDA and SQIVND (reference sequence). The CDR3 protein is CASSRAQTTNQPQHF. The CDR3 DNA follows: TGTGCCAGTAGTAGGGCCCAAACCACCAATCAGCCCCAGCATTTT.

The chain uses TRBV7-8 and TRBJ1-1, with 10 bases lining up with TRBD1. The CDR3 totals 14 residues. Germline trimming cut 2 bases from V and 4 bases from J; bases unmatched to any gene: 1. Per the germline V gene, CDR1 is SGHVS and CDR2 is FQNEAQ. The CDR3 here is CASSLRTGGTEAFF. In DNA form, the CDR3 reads TGTGCCAGCAGCTTAAGGACAGGGGGCACTGAAGCTTTCTTT.

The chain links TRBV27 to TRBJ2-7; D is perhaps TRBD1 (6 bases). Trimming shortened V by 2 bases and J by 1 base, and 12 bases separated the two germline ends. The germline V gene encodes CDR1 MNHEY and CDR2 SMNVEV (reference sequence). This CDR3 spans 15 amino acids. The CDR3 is CASSLRGLNSYEQYF. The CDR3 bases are TGTGCCAGCAGTTTAAGGGGGTTAAATTCCTACGAGCAGTACTTC.

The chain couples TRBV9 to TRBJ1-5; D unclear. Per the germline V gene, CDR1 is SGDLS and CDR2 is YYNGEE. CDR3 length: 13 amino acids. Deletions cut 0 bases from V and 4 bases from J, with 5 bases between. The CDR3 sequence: CASSVDGNQPQHF. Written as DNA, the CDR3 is TGTGCCAGCAGCGTAGACGGTAATCAGCCCCAGCATTTT. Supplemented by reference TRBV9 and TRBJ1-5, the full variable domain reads DSGVTQTPKHLITATGQRVTLRCSPRSGDLSVYWYQQSLDQGLQFLIQYYNGEERAKGNILERFSAQQFPDLHSELNLSSLELGDSALYFCASSVDGNQPQHFGDGTRLSIL.

CDR3 DNA sequence: TGTGCCTGTTCCGAAGGGGGGGGGCCTCGAGAGACCCAGTACTTC. This translates into CACSEGGGPRETQYF. This chain connects TRBV30 to TRBJ2-5, with D possibly TRBD2 on 7 matching bases. With 6 bases removed from V and 4 bases from J, the gap between germline ends came to 21 bases. CDR3 length: 15 residues. In germline, CDR1 is GTSNPN, CDR2 SVGIG (reference sequence).

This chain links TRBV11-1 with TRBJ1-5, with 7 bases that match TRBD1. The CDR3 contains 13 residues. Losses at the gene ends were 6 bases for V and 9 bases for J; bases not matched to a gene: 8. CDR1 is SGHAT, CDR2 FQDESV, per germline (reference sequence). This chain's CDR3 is CASSSDRAGPQHF. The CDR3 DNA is TGTGCCAGCAGTTCCGACAGGGCCGGGCCCCAGCATTTT. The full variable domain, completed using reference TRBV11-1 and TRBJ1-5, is EAEVAQSPRYKITEKSQAVAFWCDPISGHATLYWYRQILGQGPELLVQFQDESVVDDSQLPKDRFSAERLKGVDSTLKIQPAELGDSAMYLCASSSDRAGPQHFGDGTRLSIL.

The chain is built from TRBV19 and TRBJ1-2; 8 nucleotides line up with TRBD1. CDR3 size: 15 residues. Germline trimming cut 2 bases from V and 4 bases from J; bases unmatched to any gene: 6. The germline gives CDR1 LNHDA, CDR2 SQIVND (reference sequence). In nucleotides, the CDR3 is TGTGCCAGTAGTATATCGACAGGGGAATTCTATGGCTACACCTTC. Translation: CASSISTGEFYGYTF.

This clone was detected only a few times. DNA of the CDR3: TGTGCCAGCAACCAGGGGGAATATCGCGGTCAGCCCCAGCATTTT. It is translated as CASNQGEYRGQPQHF. The gene calls are TRBV9 and TRBJ1-5; TRBD1 matches at 7 bases. Germline CDR1 and CDR2: SGDLS and YYNGEE. With 6 bases clipped from V and 6 bases from J, the junction kept 12 bases outside the gene matches. The CDR3 runs 15 residues.

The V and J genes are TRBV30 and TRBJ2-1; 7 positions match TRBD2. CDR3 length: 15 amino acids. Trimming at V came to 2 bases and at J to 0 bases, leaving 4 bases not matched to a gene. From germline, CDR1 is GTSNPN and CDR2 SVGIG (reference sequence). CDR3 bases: TGTGCCTGGAGTTGGGGGGAGGGCTCCTACAATGAGCAGTTCTTC. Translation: CAWSWGEGSYNEQFF.

CDR3 protein: CASSITRPYSNQPQHF. The CDR3 DNA follows: TGTGCCAGTAGTATAACTAGGCCATATAGCAATCAGCCCCAGCATTTT. The chain employs TRBV19 and TRBJ1-5; no reliable D call. Trimming removed 2 bases from V and 0 bases from J, with 11 bases in between. Germline CDR1 and CDR2: LNHDA and SQIVND (reference sequence). This CDR3 spans 16 amino acids.

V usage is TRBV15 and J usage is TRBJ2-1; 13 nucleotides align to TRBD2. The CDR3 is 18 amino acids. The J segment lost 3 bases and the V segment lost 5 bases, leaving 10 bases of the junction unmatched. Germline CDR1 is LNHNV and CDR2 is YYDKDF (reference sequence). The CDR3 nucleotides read TGTGCCACCAGCGAGGGAGGGGGGACTAGCGGGATCTACAATGAGCAGTTCTTC. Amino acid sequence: CATSEGGGTSGIYNEQFF.

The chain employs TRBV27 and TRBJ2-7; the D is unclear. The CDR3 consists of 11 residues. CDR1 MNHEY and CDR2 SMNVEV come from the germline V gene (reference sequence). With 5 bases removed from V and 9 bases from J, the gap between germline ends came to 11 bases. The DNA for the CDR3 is TGTGCCAGCAGTCTTCACCCGCGGCAGTACTTC. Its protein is CASSLHPRQYF.

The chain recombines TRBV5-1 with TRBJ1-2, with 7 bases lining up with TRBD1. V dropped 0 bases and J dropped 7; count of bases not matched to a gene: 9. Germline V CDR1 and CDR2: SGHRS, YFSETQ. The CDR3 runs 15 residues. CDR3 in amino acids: CASSLDGGNRGGYTF. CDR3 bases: TGCGCCAGCAGCTTGGACGGTGGGAACAGGGGTGGCTACACCTTC.

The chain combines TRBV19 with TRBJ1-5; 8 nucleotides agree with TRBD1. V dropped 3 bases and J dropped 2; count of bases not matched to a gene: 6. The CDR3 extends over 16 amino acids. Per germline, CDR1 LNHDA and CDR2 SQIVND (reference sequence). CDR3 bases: TGTGCCAGTAGTATGGGGGACAGGCTTGGCAATCAGCCCCAGCATTTT. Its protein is CASSMGDRLGNQPQHF.

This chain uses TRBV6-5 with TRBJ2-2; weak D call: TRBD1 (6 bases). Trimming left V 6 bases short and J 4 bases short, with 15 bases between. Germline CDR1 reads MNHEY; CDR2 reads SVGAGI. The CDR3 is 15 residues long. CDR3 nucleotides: TGTGCCAGCAGGCAGGAGACAGGATTCACCGGGGAGCTGTTTTTT. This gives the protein CASRQETGFTGELFF.

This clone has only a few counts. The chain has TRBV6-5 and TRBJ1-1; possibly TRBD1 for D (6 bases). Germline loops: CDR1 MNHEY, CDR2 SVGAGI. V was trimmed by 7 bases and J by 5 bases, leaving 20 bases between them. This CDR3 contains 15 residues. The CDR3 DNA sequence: TGTGCCAGCATTAAAATTACAGGGTTAGGAACTGAAGCTTTCTTT. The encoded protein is CASIKITGLGTEAFF.

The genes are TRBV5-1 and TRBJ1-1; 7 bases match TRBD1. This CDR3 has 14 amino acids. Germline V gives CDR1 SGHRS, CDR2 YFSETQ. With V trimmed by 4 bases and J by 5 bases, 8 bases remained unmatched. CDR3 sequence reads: CASSRGDSGTEAFF. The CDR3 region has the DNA TGCGCCAGCAGCCGAGGGGACAGTGGGACTGAAGCTTTCTTT.